Each of the 13 T cell receptor beta chains below was sequenced from the same sample in a study of blood T cell repertoires in COVID-19. The repertoire was sequenced with immunoSEQ multiplex PCR; TCRdb's copy has only in-frame clones and lacks some. The table records 200,000 or so clones, less than 90% of them present only once. Input material: peripheral blood. The receptors originated from a woman between 45 and 60 years old with acute or convalescent COVID-19.

The CDR3 loop is CASSATSVDTDTQYF. In DNA, the CDR3 is TGCGCCAGCAGTGCTACTAGCGTAGACACAGATACGCAGTATTTT. V and J are TRBV10-1 and TRBJ2-3, with 7 bases fitting TRBD2. Germline V lookup: CDR1 WNHNN, CDR2 SYGVQD (reference sequence). This CDR3 is built from 15 residues. After removal of 4 bases from V and 2 bases from J, the junction contained 6 bases not matched to a gene.

V is TRBV9 and J is TRBJ2-2; D unresolved. Trimming removed 1 base from V and 4 bases from J, with 5 bases in between. Per germline, CDR1 SGDLS and CDR2 YYNGEE. The CDR3 has 13 amino acids. CDR3 sequence reads: CASSVQITGELFF. The CDR3 nucleotides read TGTGCCAGCAGCGTACAGATCACCGGGGAGCTGTTTTTT.

CDR3 sequence reads: CARSFSCQPQHF. CDR3 coding DNA: TGTGCCAGAAGCTTCAGTTGTCAGCCCCAGCATTTT. The V gene is TRBV5-3, the J gene TRBJ1-5, with unresolved D. TRBV5-3 carries the ORF label, with uncertain function. The germline V and J ends were trimmed by 2 bases and 6 bases, with 6 bases remaining between them. CDR3 length: 12 residues.

The chain couples TRBV7-2 to TRBJ1-6; 7 nucleotides line up with TRBD1. CDR3 length: 15 amino acids. The V segment lost 2 bases and the J segment 9 bases; nucleotides outside the gene matches: 7. Germline-derived CDR1 and CDR2 are SGHTA and FQGNSA. This chain's CDR3 is CASSLHPGGSSPLHF. CDR3 DNA: TGTGCCAGCAGCTTACATCCAGGGGGGAGTTCACCCCTCCACTTT.

J is TRBJ2-3 and V is TRBV5-1; 13 nucleotides agree with TRBD2. The germline gives CDR1 SGHRS, CDR2 YFSETQ. J was trimmed by 2 bases and V by 4 bases; bases with no gene match: 4. This CDR3 region has 16 residues. The CDR3 protein is CASSRTSGGHTDTQYF. The CDR3 DNA is TGCGCCAGCAGCCGGACTAGCGGGGGCCACACAGATACGCAGTATTTT.

The rearrangement links TRBV5-4 to TRBJ1-1; TRBD1 matches at 8 bases. Trimming took 3 bases from V and 11 from J; bases not matched to a gene: 6. There are 12 residues in the CDR3. Germline CDR1 and CDR2: SGHNT and YYREEE (reference sequence). CDR3 coding DNA: TGTGCCAGCAGCTATCAGGGGGCGGGTGCTTTCTTT. Translating gives CASSYQGAGAFF. The variable domain in full, completed from reference TRBV5-4 and TRBJ1-1, reads ETGVTQSPTHLIKTRGQQVTLRCSSQSGHNTVSWYQQALGQGPQFIFQYYREEENGRGNFPPRFSGLQFPNYSSELNVNALELDDSALYLCASSYQGAGAFFGQGTRLTVV.

This clone was seen only once. V gene TRBV7-2 combines with J gene TRBJ2-1; no clear D gene. The CDR3 has 14 amino acids. Germline loops: CDR1 SGHTA, CDR2 FQGNSA. Trimming pared 4 bases from V and 7 bases from J, leaving 14 bases between. The CDR3 DNA sequence: TGTGCCAGCAGCTCGCCTCGCGGCTCAAATGAGCAGTTCTTC. This sequence encodes CASSSPRGSNEQFF.

The rearrangement links TRBV10-3 to TRBJ2-7; TRBD1 is a possible D gene (6 bases). Germline V gene sequence: CDR1 ENHRY, CDR2 SYGVKD. There are 14 residues in the CDR3. V was trimmed by 6 bases and J by 4 bases, leaving 16 bases between them. CDR3 protein: CAISPTGSKYEQYF. The CDR3 region has the DNA TGTGCCATCAGCCCTACAGGGTCCAAGTACGAGCAGTACTTC.

The chain joins TRBV6-5 to TRBJ2-3; TRBD2 matches 7 bases. Germline-derived CDR1 and CDR2 are MNHEY and SVGAGI. V shed 4 bases, J shed 3 bases, and the junction held 7 bases outside the gene matches. The CDR3 runs to 15 residues. CDR3 region: CASSSRGSGTDTQYF. The DNA of the CDR3 is TGTGCCAGCAGTTCTCGGGGTAGCGGGACAGATACGCAGTATTTT.

The rearrangement links TRBV27 to TRBJ2-1, with a tentative D call TRBD2 (5 bases). Germline lookup yields CDR1 MNHEY and CDR2 SMNVEV (reference sequence). The CDR3 is made up of 15 amino acids. The ends were cut back, 7 bases at V and 4 bases at J, with 17 bases in the middle. The CDR3, as DNA: TGTGCCAGCACCATACGGGCCGAGGGTTACAATGAGCAGTTCTTC. Translation gives CASTIRAEGYNEQFF.

To note about this clone: Other DNA sequences within the sample encode an identical CDR3. The chain carries TRBV6-5 and TRBJ1-1, with TRBD1 identical over 8 bases. Germline trimming cut 2 bases from V and 0 bases from J; bases unmatched to any gene: 5. This CDR3 is built from 16 residues. From germline, CDR1 is MNHEY and CDR2 SVGAGI. The CDR3 protein is CASSYHTGGMNTEAFF. In nucleotides, the CDR3 is TGTGCCAGCAGTTACCATACAGGGGGGATGAACACTGAAGCTTTCTTT.

This clone was observed many times. The chain is built from TRBV5-1 and TRBJ2-1, with 10 bases that match TRBD2. The length of the CDR3 is 16 residues. J gave up 0 bases and V 0 bases, and 0 bases lay outside the gene matches. Germline V lookup: CDR1 SGHRS, CDR2 YFSETQ. CDR3 region: CASSLVAGGSYNEQFF. The CDR3 coding sequence is TGCGCCAGCAGCTTGGTAGCGGGAGGCTCCTACAATGAGCAGTTCTTC.

The chain is built from TRBV2 and TRBJ2-2; perhaps TRBD2 as D (6 bases). Trimming shortened V by 6 bases and J by 5 bases, and 13 bases separated the two germline ends. Germline loops: CDR1 SNHLY, CDR2 FYNNEI. The CDR3 spans 14 residues. CDR3 loop: CASRYSGGTGELFF. The CDR3 nucleotides read TGTGCCAGCAGATATAGCGGTGGGACCGGGGAGCTGTTTTTT.